Below are 29 T cell receptor beta chains sequenced from a single sample in a study of human T cells and chemical hapten exposure. A single record per CDR3 protein comes from TCRdb applying MiXCR to the RACE reads. The data contain 75,000 to 90,000 distinct CDR3 sequences, around a tenth of them seen just once; the ten biggest clones take up under 1.5%. Time point noted: patch test 1, 2 weeks after DPC sensitization. Regarding treatment: therapeutic diphenylcyclopropenone sensitization with weekly scalp DPC. Specimen: whole blood, collected in connection with sensitization to the hapten diphenylcyclopropenone (DPC). These receptors were collected from a woman between 50 and 59 years old with alopecia areata. Some clones in this sample may be carry-over from other donors' samples.

The rearrangement uses TRBV28 and TRBJ2-4; 10 nucleotides align to TRBD1. From germline, CDR1 is MDHEN and CDR2 SYDVKM. V shed 4 bases, J shed 7 bases, and the junction held 4 bases outside the gene matches. The CDR3 runs to 14 residues. The CDR3 DNA reads as TGTGCCAGCAGTTGGGACAGGGGAGGGAACATTCAGTACTTC. This sequence encodes CASSWDRGGNIQYF.

The V gene is TRBV10-3, the J gene TRBJ1-5; 7 bases map to TRBD1. The CDR3 length is 13 residues. Germline V gene lookup returns CDR1 ENHRY and CDR2 SYGVKD. The V segment lost 2 bases and the J segment 6 bases; nucleotides outside the gene matches: 1. The CDR3 DNA reads TGTGCCATCAGTGAGGACAGGGCTCAGCCCCAGCATTTT. It is translated as CAISEDRAQPQHF.

The J gene is TRBJ2-7, the V gene TRBV14, with 8 bases that match TRBD2. The CDR3 totals 14 residues. Germline CDR1 and CDR2: SGHDN and FVKESK. V gave up 2 bases and J gave up 7 bases; unmatched junction bases: 7. Here the CDR3 reads CASSQTSGAGEQYF. The CDR3 coding sequence is TGTGCCAGCAGCCAAACTAGCGGAGCGGGGGAGCAGTACTTC.

This clonotype was seen a few times. This chain connects TRBV7-6 to TRBJ2-2; tentative D call: TRBD1 (6 bases). The germline CDR1 and CDR2 sequences are SGHVS and FNYEAQ. Trimming shortened V by 4 bases and J by 5 bases, and 11 bases separated the two germline ends. The CDR3 loop spans 14 amino acids. CDR3 sequence reads: CASSSKTGTGELFF. CDR3 sequence (DNA): TGTGCCAGCAGCTCAAAGACAGGAACCGGGGAGCTGTTTTTT.

The V and J genes are TRBV3-1 and TRBJ2-1; D call uncertain. CDR1 is LGHDT, CDR2 YNNKEL, per germline (reference sequence). The CDR3 loop spans 12 amino acids. Deletions cut 3 bases from V and 10 bases from J, with 10 bases between. The CDR3 DNA reads TGTGCCAGCAGCCAGGAGCCGCGCGAGCAGTTCTTC. Its translation: CASSQEPREQFF.

The chain carries TRBV11-2 and TRBJ1-4, with 7 bases aligning to TRBD1. Germline V CDR1 and CDR2: SGHAT, FQNNGV. This CDR3 comprises 15 residues. V lost 5 bases, J lost 5 bases, and 8 bases stayed unmatched. The CDR3 protein is CASSAQGRVNEKLFF. The CDR3 nucleotides read TGTGCCAGCAGCGCACAGGGGAGGGTAAATGAAAAACTGTTTTTT.

This clonotype appeared many times. The chain uses TRBV12-5 and TRBJ2-1, with D possibly matching TRBD1 (6 bases). Trimming removed 6 bases from V and 12 bases from J, with 15 bases in between. Germline CDR1 LGHNT, CDR2 FRNRAP. This CDR3 has 12 residues. The CDR3 protein is CASGSATGVQFF. Written as DNA, the CDR3 is TGTGCTAGTGGCTCCGCGACAGGCGTGCAGTTCTTC.

This chain links TRBV20-1 with TRBJ1-3, with TRBD1 matching 9 bases. The length of the CDR3 is 14 residues. Germline CDR1 reads DFQATT; CDR2 reads SNEGSKA (reference sequence). V dropped 4 bases and J dropped 2; count of bases not matched to a gene: 3. CDR3 loop: CSATGTGTGNTIYF. The CDR3 bases are TGCAGTGCTACCGGGACAGGGACTGGAAACACCATATATTTT.

In its sample, this clonotype was seen a few times. The chain recombines TRBV29-1 with TRBJ2-5; D might be TRBD1 (5 bases). The CDR3 is 11 residues long. V lost 4 bases and J lost 3, with 6 bases in between. Germline lookup yields CDR1 SQVTM and CDR2 ANQGSEA. CDR3 DNA: TGCAGCGTTGGGACAAAAGAGACCCAGTACTTC. It is translated as CSVGTKETQYF.

This chain uses TRBV20-1 with TRBJ1-1, with TRBD1 matching over 12 bases. CDR3 length equals 16 residues. Per the germline V gene, CDR1 is DFQATT and CDR2 is SNEGSKA (reference sequence). The ends lost 2 bases at V and 4 bases at J; junction bases unmatched: 8. CDR3 in DNA: TGCAGTGCTAGAATAGGGACAGGGGGCATGGGCACTGAAGCTTTCTTT. Encoded protein: CSARIGTGGMGTEAFF.

The chain employs TRBV7-6 and TRBJ2-2, with TRBD2 identical over 12 bases. The CDR3 loop spans 17 amino acids. Germline assignment: CDR1 SGHVS and CDR2 FNYEAQ. Trimming at V came to 5 bases and at J to 0 bases, leaving 4 bases not matched to a gene. The CDR3 reads CASSLLAGGANTGELFF. As DNA, the CDR3 is TGTGCCAGCAGCCTCCTAGCGGGAGGGGCGAACACCGGGGAGCTGTTTTTT.

The chain carries TRBV7-2 and TRBJ2-1; possibly TRBD1 for D (6 bases). The CDR3 spans 13 residues. Germline CDR1 is SGHTA and CDR2 is FQGNSA. The ends were cut back, 5 bases at V and 8 bases at J, with 13 bases in the middle. CDR3 sequence (DNA): TGTGCCAGCAGCGCCGACAGGAGTCATGAGCAGTTCTTC. Protein product: CASSADRSHEQFF.

There are many counts of this clonotype. The gene calls are TRBV2 and TRBJ2-1, with unresolved D. The CDR3 extends over 15 amino acids. Germline V lookup: CDR1 SNHLY, CDR2 FYNNEI. V lost 4 bases, J lost 2 bases, and 12 bases lay in between. CDR3 in amino acids: CASSGEGRPYNEQFF. CDR3 nucleotide sequence: TGTGCCAGCAGTGGGGAAGGACGGCCCTACAATGAGCAGTTCTTC.

This clonotype was seen a handful of times. The chain is built from TRBV9 and TRBJ2-1; D call uncertain. Germline lookup yields CDR1 SGDLS and CDR2 YYNGEE. CDR3 size: 12 residues. V shed 3 bases and J shed 8 bases, with 9 bases lying between them. CDR3 residues: CASSGESDEQFF. CDR3 nucleotide sequence: TGTGCCAGCAGCGGAGAGTCGGATGAGCAGTTCTTC.

CDR3 nucleotide sequence: TGCGCCAGCAGCCAATGGCGATCGGCAGCCCTAGCCAAAAACATTCAGTACTTC. Protein: CASSQWRSAALAKNIQYF. The chain combines TRBV4-3 with TRBJ2-4; no reliable D call. The germline gives CDR1 LGHNA, CDR2 YSLEER. The CDR3 totals 18 residues. With 2 bases removed from V and 0 bases from J, the gap between germline ends came to 17 bases.

This clonotype appeared many times. The gene calls are TRBV7-6 and TRBJ2-2; 8 bases match TRBD1. There are 19 residues in the CDR3. CDR1 SGHVS and CDR2 FNYEAQ come from the germline V gene. J gave up 2 bases and V 4 bases, and 15 bases lay outside the gene matches. Here the CDR3 reads CASSSSPRGQNKNTGELFF. The CDR3, as DNA: TGTGCCAGCAGCTCCAGCCCCAGGGGGCAAAATAAAAACACCGGGGAGCTGTTTTTT. The full variable domain, its missing parts supplied by reference TRBV7-6 and TRBJ2-2, is GAGVSQSPRYKVTKRGQDVALRCDPISGHVSLYWYRQALGQGPEFLTYFNYEAQQDKSGLPNDRFSAERPEGSISTLTIQRTEQRDSAMYRCASSSSPRGQNKNTGELFFGEGSRLTVL.

This clonotype was seen only a few times. This chain links TRBV18 with TRBJ2-4; TRBD2 might be the D (5 bases). Trimming removed 3 bases from V and 5 bases from J, with 8 bases in between. The CDR3 runs 13 residues. The germline CDR1 and CDR2 sequences are KGHSH and LQKENI. CDR3: CASSPTRENIQYF. CDR3 DNA sequence: TGTGCCAGCTCACCGACGAGGGAAAACATTCAGTACTTC.

This chain connects TRBV18 to TRBJ2-7; D perhaps matches TRBD2 (5 bases). This CDR3 is 16 amino acids long. Germline V gene lookup returns CDR1 KGHSH and CDR2 LQKENI. Trimming pared 3 bases from V and 6 bases from J, leaving 21 bases between. The CDR3 loop is CASSPTRAGQWGEQYF. The CDR3 nucleotides are TGTGCCAGCTCACCTACCCGGGCGGGCCAATGGGGCGAGCAGTACTTC.

Many counts were recorded for this clonotype. The chain combines TRBV6-2 or TRBV6-3 with TRBJ1-5; a possible D gene is TRBD1 (5 bases). This CDR3 is 15 amino acids long. Trimming took off 8 bases at V and 1 base at J, with 15 bases between the two ends. The germline V gene encodes CDR1 MNHEY and CDR2 SVGEGT. The CDR3 protein is CASAKAGTSNQPQHF. CDR3 nucleotide sequence: TGTGCCAGCGCTAAAGCCGGGACCAGCAATCAGCCCCAGCATTTT.

This clonotype was found a few times. The chain couples TRBV25-1 to TRBJ2-5; TRBD2 matches 7 bases. This CDR3 has 14 residues. Germline assignment: CDR1 MGHDK and CDR2 SYGVNS. Losses at the gene ends were 2 bases for V and 1 base for J; bases not matched to a gene: 1. CDR3 loop: CASSEGRVQETQYF. The CDR3 DNA reads as TGTGCCAGCAGTGAAGGGAGGGTCCAAGAGACCCAGTACTTC.

This clonotype was picked up many times. The V and J genes are TRBV28 and TRBJ2-5; D assignment may be TRBD1 or TRBD2 (5 bases each). Trimming cost V 4 bases and J 5 bases, with 17 bases left between them. Germline V gene sequence: CDR1 MDHEN, CDR2 SYDVKM. The CDR3 is made up of 15 amino acids. CDR3 coding DNA: TGTGCCAGCAGTTCCCCTCGGGGCGCCGCCGAGACCCAGTACTTC. It encodes CASSSPRGAAETQYF.

This clonotype has a count of ten or more. CDR3 loop: CASRLDGAKNIQYF. CDR3 bases: TGTGCCAGCCGGCTGGACGGAGCCAAAAACATTCAGTACTTC. The chain has TRBV6-2 or TRBV6-3 and TRBJ2-4; D call uncertain. CDR3 length equals 14 residues. Germline loops: CDR1 MNHEY, CDR2 SVGEGT. V lost 8 bases, J lost 0 bases, and 11 bases lay in between.

This clonotype was seen a handful of times. The chain recombines TRBV6-5 with TRBJ2-5, with 7 positions matching TRBD1. The junction had 5 bases not matched to a gene; V was cut back by 6 bases and J by 4 bases. CDR1 is MNHEY, CDR2 SVGAGI, per germline. This CDR3 is built from 13 residues. CDR3 loop: CASRPTGVETQYF. In DNA, the CDR3 is TGTGCCAGCAGGCCTACAGGGGTAGAGACCCAGTACTTC.

In its sample, this clonotype was seen a few times. V is TRBV20-1 and J is TRBJ1-5; 10 positions agree with TRBD1. Germline values: CDR1 DFQATT, CDR2 SNEGSKA (reference sequence). Losses at the gene ends were 2 bases for V and 2 bases for J; bases not matched to a gene: 6. The CDR3 extends over 16 amino acids. CDR3 region: CSARSGTGDGNQPQHF. The CDR3 DNA is TGCAGTGCTAGATCTGGGACAGGGGATGGCAATCAGCCCCAGCATTTT.

The table lists this clonotype with a few counts. The gene calls are TRBV6-5 and TRBJ2-5; D perhaps matches TRBD2 (5 bases). Deletions cut 0 bases from V and 10 bases from J, with 12 bases between. Germline-derived CDR1 and CDR2 are MNHEY and SVGAGI. The CDR3 loop spans 13 amino acids. In DNA form, the CDR3 reads TGTGCCAGCAGTTACTCGAGTGCGGGTGGCCAGTACTTC. Translated: CASSYSSAGGQYF.

The V and J genes are TRBV7-2 and TRBJ1-5; 9 bases align to TRBD1. V trimming: 0 bases; J trimming: 5 bases; junction bases outside the gene matches: 2. Looked up from germline, CDR1 is SGHTA and CDR2 is FQGNSA. The CDR3 extends over 15 amino acids. The CDR3 nucleotides read TGTGCCAGCAGCTTAGCTGGGACAGGGCATCAGCCCCAGCATTTT. It specifies CASSLAGTGHQPQHF.

The chain has TRBV6-2 or TRBV6-3 and TRBJ2-5; a weak D match, TRBD1 (7 bases). Trimming removed 6 bases from V and 2 bases from J, with 16 bases in between. Germline V gene lookup returns CDR1 MNHEY and CDR2 SVGEGT. The CDR3 length is 15 residues. In DNA form, the CDR3 reads TGTGCCAGCAGCCCCGGAGGGACAGCACAAGAGACCCAGTACTTC. Its protein product is CASSPGGTAQETQYF.

V is TRBV20-1 and J is TRBJ2-3; 9 bases are shared with TRBD2. This CDR3 region has 15 residues. Looked up from germline, CDR1 is DFQATT and CDR2 is SNEGSKA (reference sequence). J gave up 3 bases and V 0 bases, and 4 bases lay outside the gene matches. The CDR3 region has the DNA TGCAGTGCTAGAGATCCAGGACTAGCGACAGATACGCAGTATTTT. As protein: CSARDPGLATDTQYF.

This clonotype was counted at least ten times. The chain joins TRBV27 to TRBJ2-7, with 7 bases identical to TRBD2. The germline CDR1 and CDR2 sequences are MNHEY and SMNVEV (reference sequence). J lost 5 bases, V lost 3 bases, and 7 bases had no gene match. The CDR3 contains 14 residues. CDR3 residues: CASSFILAVHEQYF. CDR3 coding DNA: TGTGCCAGCAGTTTTATCCTAGCGGTCCACGAGCAGTACTTC.